The sequence of this T cell receptor beta chain was determined in a study of OX40 agonist ivuxolimab in advanced cancers. Study summary: Patients receiving dose escalation had hepatocellular carcinoma, melanoma, renal cell or head and neck cancer. General study findings and limits: No antigen was identified for the clonally expanded peripheral T cells. Doses of 0.1 to 3.0 mg/kg were accompanied by clonal expansion of CD4+ and CD8+ blood T cells by week 6. CD8+ T cells showed, on average, more clonal expansion than CD4+ cells.

Note on this clone: What it recognizes is unknown.

Data came from immunoSEQ multiplex PCR; TCRdb stores just in-frame clones and leaves some out. Of more than 80,000 clones in the sample, about 90% were seen once. This TCR was sampled from an adult with an advanced solid tumor such as melanoma, head and neck, liver or kidney cancer. Sequencing was performed on CD4+ or CD8+ T cells sorted from blood, taken in a trial of the OX40 agonist ivuxolimab.

CDR3 region: CACLERNDEQFF. The CDR3 nucleotides read TGTGCCTGCCTGGAGAGGAACGATGAGCAGTTCTTC. The rearrangement joins TRBV6-1 to TRBJ2-1; no clear D gene. Trimming removed 11 bases from V and 8 bases from J, with 16 bases in between. CDR1 and CDR2 from the germline V gene are MNHNS and SASEGT. This CDR3 region has 12 residues.